The present TCR beta chain was sequenced within a study of T cell changes during pregnancy in multiple sclerosis. Profiled with immunoSEQ multiplex PCR; TCRdb holds only in-frame clones, not every one. Of approximately 40,000 clones listed, 75% to 95% are singletons. Germline CDR1 GTSNPN, CDR2 SVGIG (reference sequence). Trimming left V 5 bases short and J 15 bases short, with 14 bases between. The CDR3 extends over 10 amino acids. This clonotype was obtained from a female donor with multiple sclerosis, enrolled in a pregnancy study. The input for sequencing was CD4+ T cells from peripheral blood mononuclear cells, taken before pregnancy. V gene TRBV30 combines with J gene TRBJ2-1; weak D call: TRBD2 (6 bases). The chain's CDR3 is CAWDREKTFF. CDR3 in DNA: TGTGCCTGGGACCGGGAGAAAACGTTCTTC. Supplemented by reference TRBV30 and TRBJ2-1, the full variable domain reads SQTIHQWPATLVQPVGSPLSLECTVEGTSNPNLYWYRQAAGRGLQLLFYSVGIGQISSEVPQNLSASRPQDRQFILSSKKLLLSDSGFYLCAWDREKTFFGPGTRLTVL.